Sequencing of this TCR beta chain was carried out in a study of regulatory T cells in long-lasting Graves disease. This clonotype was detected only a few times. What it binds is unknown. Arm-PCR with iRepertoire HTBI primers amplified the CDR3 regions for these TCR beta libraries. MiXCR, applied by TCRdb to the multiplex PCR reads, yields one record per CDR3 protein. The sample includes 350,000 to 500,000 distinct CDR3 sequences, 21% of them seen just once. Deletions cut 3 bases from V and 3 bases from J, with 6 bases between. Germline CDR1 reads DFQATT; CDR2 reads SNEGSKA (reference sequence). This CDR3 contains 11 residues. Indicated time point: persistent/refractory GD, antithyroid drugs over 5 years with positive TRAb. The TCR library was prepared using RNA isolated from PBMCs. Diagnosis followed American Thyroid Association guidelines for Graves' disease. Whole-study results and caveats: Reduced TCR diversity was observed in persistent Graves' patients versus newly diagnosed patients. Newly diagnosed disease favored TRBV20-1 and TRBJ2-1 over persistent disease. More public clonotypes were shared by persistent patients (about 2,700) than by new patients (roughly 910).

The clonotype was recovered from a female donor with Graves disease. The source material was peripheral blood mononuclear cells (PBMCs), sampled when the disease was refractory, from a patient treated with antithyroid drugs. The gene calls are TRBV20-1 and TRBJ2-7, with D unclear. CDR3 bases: TGCAGTGCTAGGGGTAGCTACGAGCAGTACTTC. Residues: CSARGSYEQYF.